Listed below are T cell receptor beta chains from one sample, sequenced in a study of neoadjuvant nivolumab and ipilimumab in lung cancer. Some clones are missing from TCRdb's copy, which holds only in-frame ones; the method was immunoSEQ multiplex PCR. The table lists about 30,000 clones, approximately 80% of them singletons. The input for sequencing was tumor tissue, taken after neoadjuvant nivolumab, alone or with ipilimumab, at or shortly before surgery. The origin of the receptors is an adult with non-small cell lung cancer. Each CDR3 is given with its conserved first and last residue. A D gene is named only where the DNA matches it firmly. A row's size may be missing; if present it is once, few, many or a size class.

>TRBV2|TRBJ1-1|-|few
CASSEQWNTEAFF
TGTGCCAGCAGTGAACAGTGGAACACTGAAGCTTTCTTT
>TRBV27|TRBJ2-2|TRBD1|-
CASRPGDSITGELFF
TGTGCCAGCAGGCCTGGGGACAGTATCACCGGGGAGCTGTTTTTT
>TRBV6-1|TRBJ1-5|-|-
CASSEQIGGNQPQHF
TGTGCCAGCAGTGAACAAATAGGGGGCAATCAGCCCCAGCATTTT
>TRBV28|TRBJ2-7|TRBD2|-
CASSLVSGGRYEQYF
TGTGCCAGCAGTTTAGTCAGCGGGGGCCGATACGAGCAGTACTTC
>TRBV21-1|TRBJ1-2|-|few
CANQGACGYTF
TGTGCCAACCAGGGGGCATGTGGCTACACCTTC
>TRBV2|TRBJ1-1|-|few
CASSEPAFPAEAFF
TGTGCCAGCAGTGAACCCGCCTTCCCCGCTGAAGCTTTCTTT
>TRBV9|TRBJ1-1|TRBD1|-
CASSVGQGTEAFF
TGTGCCAGCAGCGTGGGACAGGGGACTGAAGCTTTCTTT
>TRBV11-2|TRBJ2-1|-|-
CASSFGTIYNEQFF
TGTGCCAGCAGCTTCGGGACAATCTACAATGAGCAGTTCTTC
>TRBV2|TRBJ1-2|-|-
CASILDVGAYFNYGYTF
TGTGCCAGCATTCTAGACGTCGGGGCCTATTTTAACTATGGCTACACCTTC
>TRBV5-1|TRBJ2-1|TRBD2|once
CASSLAEGKLAGKYNEQFF
TGCGCCAGCAGCTTGGCAGAAGGGAAATTAGCGGGGAAATACAATGAGCAGTTCTTC
>TRBV28|TRBJ1-6|-|-
CASSRVANSPLHF
TGTGCCAGCAGTCGTGTTGCCAATTCACCCCTCCACTTT